This TCR beta chain was profiled in a study of T-cell reconstitution after alpha-beta-depleted transplantation in children. Construction of the TCRbeta library involved unique molecular identifiers. MiXCR, applied by TCRdb to the PCR reads, yields one record per CDR3 protein. Here the sample spans roughly 400,000 distinct CDR3 sequences, 43% being singletons. General study results and limits: Surviving recipient T cells and thymic progenitors produced the high day-60 TCRbeta diversity seen in some patients. Where alpha-beta T cells came from about two months after transplant was reportedly several hundred expanded graft clones. T-cell numbers and diversity one year post-transplant derived largely from freshly generated T cells.

Trimming cost V 7 bases and J 3 bases, with 16 bases left between them. CDR1 and CDR2 from the germline V gene are WSHSY and SAAADI. The CDR3 has 14 residues. A remark on this clonotype: Its antigen is still unknown.

The sequence came from a girl aged 2-10 years with aplastic anemia, due to receive a stem cell transplant. The specimen comprised PBMCs, sampled before TCRalphabeta/CD19-depleted stem cell transplant. The rearrangement uses TRBV10-2 and TRBJ2-7; the D gene is possibly TRBD1 (5 bases). Here the CDR3 reads CASTWSKGFYEQYF. The DNA for the CDR3 is TGCGCCAGCACATGGTCCAAGGGGTTCTACGAGCAGTACTTC.